Below, 20 T cell receptor beta chains from the same sample are listed, as sequenced in a study of identical twins (dated by TCRdb to 2016 to 2017). Libraries were prepared through 5' RACE. Data came from an Illumina HiSeq 2000. TCRdb took the public reads, trimmed them with fastp at Q25, ran MiXCR for clone calling and kept in-frame beta chains. Rows with one shared CDR3 protein collapse into an entry with the most common genes and DNA. The sample records some 760,000 distinct CDR3 sequences, 15% to 20% of which are singletons. About 12% of the sample lies in the top ten. This sample was shared with a second study, whose subject was T cells expressing NK-cell markers.

Sequenced material: PBMCs. Every receptor here comes from a woman aged 18-29 years in good health.

This clonotype has only a few counts. DNA for the CDR3: TGCGCCAGCAGCTCAAGTGGCCAGGGGCAGTACTTC. Its protein is CASSSSGQGQYF. V usage is TRBV5-1 and J usage is TRBJ2-7; possible D gene TRBD1, 5 bases. The CDR3 runs to 12 residues. Trimming shortened V by 3 bases and J by 9 bases, and 13 bases separated the two germline ends. Looked up from germline, CDR1 is SGHRS and CDR2 is YFSETQ.

This clonotype was picked up a small number of times. V gene TRBV20-1 combines with J gene TRBJ2-1; 8 positions agree with TRBD2. This CDR3 is 15 amino acids long. CDR1 and CDR2 from the germline V gene are DFQATT and SNEGSKA (reference sequence). After removal of 6 bases from V and 4 bases from J, the junction contained 11 bases not matched to a gene. The CDR3 DNA sequence: TGCAGTGCCGGGAGTGCGGGAGGACCTTACAATGAGCAGTTCTTC. It specifies CSAGSAGGPYNEQFF.

V and J are TRBV5-1 and TRBJ2-5; the match to TRBD1 covers 8 bases. The CDR3 is 16 residues long. Germline V lookup: CDR1 SGHRS, CDR2 YFSETQ. V was pared by 4 bases and J by 5 bases, with 13 bases of the junction left unmatched. The CDR3 region is CASSTGQGLGIETQYF. For the CDR3, the DNA is TGCGCCAGCAGCACCGGACAGGGATTGGGGATCGAGACCCAGTACTTC.

The chain couples TRBV6-2 or TRBV6-3 to TRBJ1-2; no definite D call. CDR1 and CDR2 (germline): MNHEY, SVGEGT. Trimming shortened V by 8 bases and J by 0 bases, and 16 bases separated the two germline ends. The CDR3 covers 15 residues. CDR3 protein: CASSSTPRANYGYTF. The CDR3 DNA follows: TGTGCCAGCTCATCCACCCCAAGAGCTAACTATGGCTACACCTTC.

This clonotype has a handful of counts. The gene calls are TRBV20-1 and TRBJ2-5; 10 nucleotides align to TRBD2. Trimming cost V 5 bases and J 5 bases; bases outside gene matches: 17. The V gene's germline CDR1 is DFQATT and CDR2 SNEGSKA (reference sequence). The CDR3 spans 17 residues. The DNA for the CDR3 is TGCAGTGCTGTGGGCCCTAGCGGGAGTATCTTCGGGGAGACCCAGTACTTC. This sequence encodes CSAVGPSGSIFGETQYF.

V and J are TRBV10-2 and TRBJ1-1, with 9 bases that match TRBD1. The germline V gene has CDR1 WSHSY and CDR2 SAAADI. The V gene end was trimmed by 6 bases and the J gene end by 1 base; junction bases not matched to a gene: 9. The CDR3 extends over 16 amino acids. The CDR3 DNA is TGCGCCAGCAGGAAACAGGGGGCTCGGGAGAACACTGAAGCTTTCTTT. Its protein is CASRKQGARENTEAFF.

This clonotype was detected only a few times. This chain joins TRBV7-2 and TRBJ1-4; no reliable D call. The V end lost 4 bases, the J end lost 3 bases, and 9 bases lay between the germline ends. Germline lookup yields CDR1 SGHTA and CDR2 FQGNSA. This CDR3 has 14 amino acids. CDR3 in amino acids: CASSSSASNEKLFF. DNA of the CDR3: TGTGCCAGCAGCTCTTCCGCCTCTAATGAAAAACTGTTTTTT.

This chain uses TRBV12-3 or TRBV12-4 with TRBJ2-1; D unclear. CDR3 length: 15 residues. Between the trimmed V and J ends, which lost 3 bases and 6 bases, there was a span of 15 bases. In DNA form, the CDR3 reads TGTGCCAGCAGTTTTAGACCGTCACTCATCAATGAGCAGTTCTTC. Amino acids: CASSFRPSLINEQFF.

V gene TRBV10-2 combines with J gene TRBJ2-7, with a tentative D call TRBD2 (5 bases). V was clipped by 3 bases and J by 6 bases, with 6 bases between them. The germline V gene has CDR1 WSHSY and CDR2 SAAADI. The CDR3 has 11 residues. The CDR3 DNA reads as TGCGCCAGCAGTGACGCGGGCGAGCAGTACTTC. Translation: CASSDAGEQYF.

This chain's CDR3 is CASSPWTSLADTQYF. The DNA for the CDR3 is TGCGCCAGCAGCCCCTGGACCTCTCTGGCAGATACGCAGTATTTT. The gene calls are TRBV5-1 and TRBJ2-3; no definite D call. Trimming took 4 bases from V and 4 from J, leaving 16 bases between them. Germline loops: CDR1 SGHRS, CDR2 YFSETQ. The CDR3 spans 15 residues.

This clonotype was observed a handful of times. This chain uses TRBV6-2 or TRBV6-3 with TRBJ1-2; 10 nucleotides match TRBD1. Per germline, CDR1 MNHEY and CDR2 SVGEGT. V was clipped by 7 bases and J by 6 bases; unmatched bases: 8. The CDR3 spans 14 residues. CDR3 coding DNA: TGTGCCAGCACCCTACGGACAGGGGGGGATGGCTACACCTTC. Its translation: CASTLRTGGDGYTF.

This clonotype was seen a handful of times. The chain recombines TRBV20-1 with TRBJ2-5; D unclear. The germline CDR1 and CDR2 sequences are DFQATT and SNEGSKA (reference sequence). The V gene lost 1 base and the J gene lost 2 bases, with 8 bases spanning the gap. This CDR3 has 13 amino acids. Written as DNA, the CDR3 is TGCAGTGCTAGAGTCGGGTCTCAAGAGACCCAGTACTTC. Translating it yields CSARVGSQETQYF.

This clonotype was seen more than once but under ten times. The chain combines TRBV18 with TRBJ2-5, with TRBD1 matching 9 bases. The CDR3 extends over 16 amino acids. Germline V CDR1 and CDR2: KGHSH, LQKENI. After removal of 3 bases from V and 4 bases from J, the junction contained 9 bases not matched to a gene. This CDR3 reads CASSPPSGTGRETQYF. The CDR3 region has the DNA TGTGCCAGCTCACCGCCCTCCGGGACAGGGAGAGAGACCCAGTACTTC. The full variable domain, its missing parts supplied by reference TRBV18 and TRBJ2-5, is NAGVMQNPRHLVRRRGQEARLRCSPMKGHSHVYWYRQLPEEGLKFMVYLQKENIIDESGMPKERFSAEFPKEGPSILRIQQVVRGDSAAYFCASSPPSGTGRETQYFGPGTRLLVL.

The chain recombines TRBV3-1 with TRBJ2-7, with 8 bases lining up with TRBD2. The V gene's germline CDR1 is LGHDT and CDR2 YNNKEL (reference sequence). Trimming took 0 bases from V and 2 from J; bases not matched to a gene: 3. This CDR3 contains 15 residues. Here the CDR3 reads CASSQEAGEPYEQYF. The CDR3 nucleotides read TGTGCCAGCAGCCAAGAAGCGGGAGAACCCTACGAGCAGTACTTC.

The table lists this clonotype with many counts. The gene calls are TRBV6-5 and TRBJ1-1; no clear D. V lost 0 bases and J 0 bases, leaving 8 bases between the germline ends. CDR1 is MNHEY, CDR2 SVGAGI, per germline. The CDR3 contains 15 residues. CDR3 residues: CASSYSSNMNTEAFF. In nucleotides, the CDR3 is TGTGCCAGCAGTTACTCTAGTAACATGAACACTGAAGCTTTCTTT.

V gene TRBV6-2 or TRBV6-3 combines with J gene TRBJ1-5; D is possibly TRBD1 (6 bases). CDR1 and CDR2 (germline): MNHEY, SVGEGT. This CDR3 has 14 amino acids. Trimming took 8 bases from V and 6 from J, leaving 17 bases between them. The CDR3 spells CASANRDSSQPQHF. In nucleotides, the CDR3 is TGTGCCAGCGCCAACAGGGATTCGAGTCAGCCCCAGCATTTT.

This clonotype was recorded a few times. The chain combines TRBV10-3 with TRBJ1-2; possible D gene TRBD1, 6 bases. The germline V gene has CDR1 ENHRY and CDR2 SYGVKD. V lost 3 bases to trimming and J lost 6 bases, with 11 bases between them. The CDR3 runs to 13 residues. CDR3: CAISDNREDGYTF. The DNA for the CDR3 is TGTGCCATCAGTGATAACAGGGAGGATGGCTACACCTTC.

The rearrangement joins TRBV21-1 to TRBJ2-7. TRBV21-1 is shown as a pseudogene. The CDR3 is 12 amino acids. In DNA form, the CDR3 reads TGTGCCAGCAGCAACGTAATCCACGAGCAGTACTTC. Translated: CASSNVIHEQYF.

V is TRBV12-3 or TRBV12-4 and J is TRBJ1-1; D gene unclear. This CDR3 comprises 12 residues. Trimming shortened V by 3 bases and J by 7 bases, and 9 bases separated the two germline ends. This chain's CDR3 is CASSFVKGEAFF. As DNA, the CDR3 is TGTGCCAGCAGTTTCGTGAAGGGTGAAGCTTTCTTT.

This clonotype was seen only once. This chain uses TRBV11-2 with TRBJ2-3; D is undetermined. The CDR3 runs 11 residues. Trimming pared 6 bases from V and 5 bases from J, leaving 6 bases between. Germline loops: CDR1 SGHAT, CDR2 FQNNGV. CDR3 sequence (DNA): TGTGCCAGCAGACGAAAAGATACGCAGTATTTT. This codes for CASRRKDTQYF.